This T cell receptor beta chain was recovered during a study of vaccination and CD4 T cells after COVID-19. Looking at the study overall: Post-vaccine sampling followed dose two by a median about 72 days (range 14 to 241).

The treatment here: approximately 9-day PBMC culture with coronavirus spike peptide pools or control peptides (ViraFEST assay). Germline CDR1 SEHNR, CDR2 FQNEAQ (reference sequence). V shed 3 bases and J shed 3 bases, with 17 bases lying between them. The CDR3 has 16 amino acids. The Oncomine TCR Beta short-read assay sequenced DNA from cultured CD4+ T cells. One entry per CDR3 protein results from TCRdb running MiXCR on the PCR reads. The table lists roughly 20,000 distinct CDR3 sequences, approximately 52% of them singletons. With regard to this clonotype: Its specificity is unknown.

Sequencing was carried out using CD4+ T cells from blood, cultured in vitro. The TCR comes from a human donor who had recovered from COVID-19. This chain uses TRBV7-9 with TRBJ1-1; TRBD1 is a possible D gene (6 bases). The CDR3 loop reads CASSFVRDTAYTEAFF. CDR3 sequence (DNA): TGTGCCAGCAGCTTTGTTCGGGACACGGCGTACACTGAAGCTTTCTTT.